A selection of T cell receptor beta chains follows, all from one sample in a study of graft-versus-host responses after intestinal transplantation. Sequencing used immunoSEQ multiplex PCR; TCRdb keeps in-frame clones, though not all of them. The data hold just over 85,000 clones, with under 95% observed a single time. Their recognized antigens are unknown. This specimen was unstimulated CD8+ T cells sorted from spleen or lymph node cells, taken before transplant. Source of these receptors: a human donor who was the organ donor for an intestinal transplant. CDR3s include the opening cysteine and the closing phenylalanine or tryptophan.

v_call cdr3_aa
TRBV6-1 CASSPRDRGVQPQHF
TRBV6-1 CASSEASSYEQYF
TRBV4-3 CASSRGLDPDTQYF
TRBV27 CASRLGLRVNEQFF
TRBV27 CASSASTGGLEQYF
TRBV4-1 CASSQEGLSSYNEQFF
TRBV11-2 CASSPWTGYSYEQYF
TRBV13 CASTLAVAHRGDYEQYF
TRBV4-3 CASSQDLAGRTDTQYF
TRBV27 CASTTGGPSYEQYF
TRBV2 CASSAPLGVNTEAFF
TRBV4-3 CASSPERGGYNEQFF
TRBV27 CASSYYLGGTTDTQYF
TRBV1 CTSSQAGTVNTEAFF
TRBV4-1 CASSFRTSPDEQYF
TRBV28 CASSFRLPDSGVLSQHF
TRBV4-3 CASSPGHPYEQYF